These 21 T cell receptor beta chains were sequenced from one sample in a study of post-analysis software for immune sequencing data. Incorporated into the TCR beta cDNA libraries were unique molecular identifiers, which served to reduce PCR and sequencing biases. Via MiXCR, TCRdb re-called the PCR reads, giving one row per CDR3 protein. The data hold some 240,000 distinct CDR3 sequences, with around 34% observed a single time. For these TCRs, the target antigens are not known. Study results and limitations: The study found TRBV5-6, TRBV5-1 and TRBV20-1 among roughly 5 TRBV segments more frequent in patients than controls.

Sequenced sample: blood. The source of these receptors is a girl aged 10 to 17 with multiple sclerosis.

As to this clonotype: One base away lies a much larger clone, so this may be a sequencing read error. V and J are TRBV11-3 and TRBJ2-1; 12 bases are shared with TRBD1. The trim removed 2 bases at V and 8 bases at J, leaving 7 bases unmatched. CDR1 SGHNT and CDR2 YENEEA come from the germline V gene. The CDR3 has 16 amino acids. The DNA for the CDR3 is TGTGCCAGCAGCTTAAGAGCAGGGACAGGGGGCGATGAGCAGTTCTTC. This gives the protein CASSLRAGTGGDEQFF.

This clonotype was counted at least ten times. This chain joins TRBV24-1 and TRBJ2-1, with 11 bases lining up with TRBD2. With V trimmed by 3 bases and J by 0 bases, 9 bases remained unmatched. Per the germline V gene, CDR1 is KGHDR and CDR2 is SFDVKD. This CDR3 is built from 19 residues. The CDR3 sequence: CATSDAGLAARGSYNEQFF. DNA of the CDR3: TGTGCCACCAGTGATGCGGGACTAGCGGCCAGAGGCTCCTACAATGAGCAGTTCTTC.

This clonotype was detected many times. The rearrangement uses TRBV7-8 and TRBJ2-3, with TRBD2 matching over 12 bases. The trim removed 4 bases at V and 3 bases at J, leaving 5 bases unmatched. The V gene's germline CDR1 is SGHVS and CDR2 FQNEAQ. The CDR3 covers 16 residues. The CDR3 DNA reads TGTGCCAGCAGCTATACTCTAGCGGGGGGGACAGATACGCAGTATTTT. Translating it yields CASSYTLAGGTDTQYF.

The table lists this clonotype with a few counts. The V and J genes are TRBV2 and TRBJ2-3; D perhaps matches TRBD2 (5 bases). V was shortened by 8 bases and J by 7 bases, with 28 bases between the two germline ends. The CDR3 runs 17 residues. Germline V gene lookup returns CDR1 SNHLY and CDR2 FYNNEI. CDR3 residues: CASPAEKSGERSNTQYF. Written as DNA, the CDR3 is TGTGCCAGCCCAGCGGAAAAGTCCGGAGAGCGTTCAAATACGCAGTATTTT.

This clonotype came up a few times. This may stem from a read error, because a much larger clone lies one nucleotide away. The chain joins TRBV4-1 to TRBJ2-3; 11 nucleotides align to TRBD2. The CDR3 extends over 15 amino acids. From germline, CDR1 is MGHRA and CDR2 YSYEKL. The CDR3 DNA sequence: TGCGCCGGCAGCCAAACTAGCGGGGGTCCAGATACGCAGTATTTT. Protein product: CAGSQTSGGPDTQYF.

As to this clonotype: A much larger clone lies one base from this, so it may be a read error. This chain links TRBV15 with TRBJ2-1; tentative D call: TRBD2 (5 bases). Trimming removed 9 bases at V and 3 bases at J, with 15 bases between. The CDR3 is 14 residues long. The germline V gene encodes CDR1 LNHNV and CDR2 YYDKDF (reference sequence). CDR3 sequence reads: CATETEGSYNEQFF. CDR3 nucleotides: TGTGCCACGGAAACAGAGGGAAGCTACAATGAGCAGTTCTTC.

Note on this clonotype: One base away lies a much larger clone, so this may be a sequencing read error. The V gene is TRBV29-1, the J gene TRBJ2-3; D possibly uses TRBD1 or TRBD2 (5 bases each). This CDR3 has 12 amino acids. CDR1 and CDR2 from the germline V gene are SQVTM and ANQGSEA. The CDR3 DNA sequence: TGCAGCGTTCCCCGGGGCTACGATACGCGGTATTTT. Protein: CSVPRGYDTRYF.

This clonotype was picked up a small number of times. The CDR3 DNA follows: TGTGCCAGCACAGAGACCGGGACAGGGGACTATGGCTACACCTTC. It translates to CASTETGTGDYGYTF. The chain uses TRBV6-5 and TRBJ1-2, with TRBD1 matching 10 bases. Germline loops: CDR1 MNHEY, CDR2 SVGAGI. This CDR3 has 15 amino acids. The V gene end was trimmed by 7 bases and the J gene end by 3 bases; junction bases not matched to a gene: 8.

The CDR3 loop is CASSHRNTYEQYF. As DNA, the CDR3 is TGTGCCAGCAGCCACAGGAATACCTACGAGCAGTACTTC. The V and J genes are TRBV12-3 or TRBV12-4 and TRBJ2-5; tentatively, D is TRBD1 (5 bases). The last part of the DNA fits TRBJ2-7 better; the J call may be wrong. The length of the CDR3 is 13 residues.

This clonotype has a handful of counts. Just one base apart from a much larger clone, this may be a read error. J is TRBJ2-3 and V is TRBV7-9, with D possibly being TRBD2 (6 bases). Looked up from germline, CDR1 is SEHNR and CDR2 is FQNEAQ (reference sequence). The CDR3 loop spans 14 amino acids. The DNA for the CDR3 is TGTGCCAGCGGCTTGGGACTGGATAAGGATACGCAGTATTTT. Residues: CASGLGLDKDTQYF.

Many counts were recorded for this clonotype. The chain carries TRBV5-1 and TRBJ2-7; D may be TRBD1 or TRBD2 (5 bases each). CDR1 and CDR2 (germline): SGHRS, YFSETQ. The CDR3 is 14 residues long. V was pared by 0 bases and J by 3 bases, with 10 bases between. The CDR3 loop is CASSLDGTIYEQYF. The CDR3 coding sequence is TGCGCCAGCAGCTTGGACGGGACCATCTACGAGCAGTACTTC.

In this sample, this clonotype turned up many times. The chain's CDR3 is CASSRGPGKTQYF. The CDR3 region has the DNA TGTGCCAGCAGCAGAGGGCCCGGGAAGACCCAGTACTTC. The chain combines TRBV28 with TRBJ2-5, with a weak D call TRBD2 (5 bases). V was trimmed by 6 bases and J by 6 bases, leaving 14 bases between them. CDR3 size: 13 residues. From germline, CDR1 is MDHEN and CDR2 SYDVKM.

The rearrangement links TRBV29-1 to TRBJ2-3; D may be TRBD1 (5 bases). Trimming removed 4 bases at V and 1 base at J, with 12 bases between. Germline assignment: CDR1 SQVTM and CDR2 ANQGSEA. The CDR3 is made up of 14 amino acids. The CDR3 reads CSVVGKGGTDTQYF. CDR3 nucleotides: TGCAGCGTTGTAGGTAAAGGGGGCACAGATACGCAGTATTTT.

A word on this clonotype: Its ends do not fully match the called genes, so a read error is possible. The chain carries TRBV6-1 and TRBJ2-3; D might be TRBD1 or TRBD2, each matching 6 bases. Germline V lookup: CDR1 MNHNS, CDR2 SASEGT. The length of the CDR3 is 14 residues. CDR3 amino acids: CVSTRGDATDTQYF. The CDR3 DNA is TGTGTCAGCACGAGGGGGGACGCCACAGATACGCAGTATTTT.

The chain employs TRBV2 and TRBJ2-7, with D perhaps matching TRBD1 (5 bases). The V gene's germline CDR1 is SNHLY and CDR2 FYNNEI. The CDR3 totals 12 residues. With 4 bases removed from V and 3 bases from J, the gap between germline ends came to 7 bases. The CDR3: CASSGQFYEQYF. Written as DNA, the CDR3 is TGTGCCAGCAGTGGACAGTTCTACGAGCAGTACTTC. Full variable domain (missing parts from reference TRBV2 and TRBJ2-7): EPEVTQTPSHQVTQMGQEVILRCVPISNHLYFYWYRQILGQKVEFLVSFYNNEISEKSEIFDDQFSVERPDGSNFTLKIRSTKLEDSAMYFCASSGQFYEQYFGPGTRLTVT.

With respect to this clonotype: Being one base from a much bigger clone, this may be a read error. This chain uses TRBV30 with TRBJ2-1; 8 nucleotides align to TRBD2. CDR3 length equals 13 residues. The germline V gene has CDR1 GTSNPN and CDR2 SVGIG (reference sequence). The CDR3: CDWAGGYYNEQFF. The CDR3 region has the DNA TGTGACTGGGCGGGGGGCTACTACAATGAGCAGTTCTTC.

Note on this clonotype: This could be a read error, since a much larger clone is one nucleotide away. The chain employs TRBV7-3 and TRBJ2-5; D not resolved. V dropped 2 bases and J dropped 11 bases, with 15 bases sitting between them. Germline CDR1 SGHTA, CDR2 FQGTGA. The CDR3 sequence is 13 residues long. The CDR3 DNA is TGTGCCAGCAGCTTAGAGGCTAGTGAGGAGCAGTACTTC. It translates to CASSLEASEEQYF.

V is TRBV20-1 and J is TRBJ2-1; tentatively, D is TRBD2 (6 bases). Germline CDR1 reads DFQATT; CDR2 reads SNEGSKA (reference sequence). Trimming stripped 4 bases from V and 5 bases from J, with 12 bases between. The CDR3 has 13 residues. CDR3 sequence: CSAKRGTHNEQFF. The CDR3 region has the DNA TGCAGTGCTAAACGCGGGACCCACAATGAGCAGTTCTTC.

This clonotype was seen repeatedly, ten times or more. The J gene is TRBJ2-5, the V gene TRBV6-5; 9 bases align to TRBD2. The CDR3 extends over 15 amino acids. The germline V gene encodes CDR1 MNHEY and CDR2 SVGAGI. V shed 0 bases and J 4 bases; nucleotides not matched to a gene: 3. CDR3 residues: CASSYSAGGGETQYF. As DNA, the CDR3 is TGTGCCAGCAGTTACTCAGCGGGAGGAGGAGAGACCCAGTACTTC.

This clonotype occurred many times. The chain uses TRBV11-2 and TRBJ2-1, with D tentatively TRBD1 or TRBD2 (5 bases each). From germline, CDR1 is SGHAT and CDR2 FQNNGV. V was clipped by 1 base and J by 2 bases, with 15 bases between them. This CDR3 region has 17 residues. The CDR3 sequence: CASSLGFRDEPYNEQFF. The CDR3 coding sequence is TGTGCCAGCAGCTTAGGCTTCCGGGACGAGCCCTACAATGAGCAGTTCTTC.

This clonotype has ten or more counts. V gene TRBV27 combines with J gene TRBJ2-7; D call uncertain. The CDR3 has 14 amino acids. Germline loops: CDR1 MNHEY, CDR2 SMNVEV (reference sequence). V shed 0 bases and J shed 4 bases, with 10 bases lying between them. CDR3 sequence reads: CASSLSGISYEQYF. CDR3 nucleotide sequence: TGTGCCAGCAGTTTATCGGGGATATCATACGAGCAGTACTTC.